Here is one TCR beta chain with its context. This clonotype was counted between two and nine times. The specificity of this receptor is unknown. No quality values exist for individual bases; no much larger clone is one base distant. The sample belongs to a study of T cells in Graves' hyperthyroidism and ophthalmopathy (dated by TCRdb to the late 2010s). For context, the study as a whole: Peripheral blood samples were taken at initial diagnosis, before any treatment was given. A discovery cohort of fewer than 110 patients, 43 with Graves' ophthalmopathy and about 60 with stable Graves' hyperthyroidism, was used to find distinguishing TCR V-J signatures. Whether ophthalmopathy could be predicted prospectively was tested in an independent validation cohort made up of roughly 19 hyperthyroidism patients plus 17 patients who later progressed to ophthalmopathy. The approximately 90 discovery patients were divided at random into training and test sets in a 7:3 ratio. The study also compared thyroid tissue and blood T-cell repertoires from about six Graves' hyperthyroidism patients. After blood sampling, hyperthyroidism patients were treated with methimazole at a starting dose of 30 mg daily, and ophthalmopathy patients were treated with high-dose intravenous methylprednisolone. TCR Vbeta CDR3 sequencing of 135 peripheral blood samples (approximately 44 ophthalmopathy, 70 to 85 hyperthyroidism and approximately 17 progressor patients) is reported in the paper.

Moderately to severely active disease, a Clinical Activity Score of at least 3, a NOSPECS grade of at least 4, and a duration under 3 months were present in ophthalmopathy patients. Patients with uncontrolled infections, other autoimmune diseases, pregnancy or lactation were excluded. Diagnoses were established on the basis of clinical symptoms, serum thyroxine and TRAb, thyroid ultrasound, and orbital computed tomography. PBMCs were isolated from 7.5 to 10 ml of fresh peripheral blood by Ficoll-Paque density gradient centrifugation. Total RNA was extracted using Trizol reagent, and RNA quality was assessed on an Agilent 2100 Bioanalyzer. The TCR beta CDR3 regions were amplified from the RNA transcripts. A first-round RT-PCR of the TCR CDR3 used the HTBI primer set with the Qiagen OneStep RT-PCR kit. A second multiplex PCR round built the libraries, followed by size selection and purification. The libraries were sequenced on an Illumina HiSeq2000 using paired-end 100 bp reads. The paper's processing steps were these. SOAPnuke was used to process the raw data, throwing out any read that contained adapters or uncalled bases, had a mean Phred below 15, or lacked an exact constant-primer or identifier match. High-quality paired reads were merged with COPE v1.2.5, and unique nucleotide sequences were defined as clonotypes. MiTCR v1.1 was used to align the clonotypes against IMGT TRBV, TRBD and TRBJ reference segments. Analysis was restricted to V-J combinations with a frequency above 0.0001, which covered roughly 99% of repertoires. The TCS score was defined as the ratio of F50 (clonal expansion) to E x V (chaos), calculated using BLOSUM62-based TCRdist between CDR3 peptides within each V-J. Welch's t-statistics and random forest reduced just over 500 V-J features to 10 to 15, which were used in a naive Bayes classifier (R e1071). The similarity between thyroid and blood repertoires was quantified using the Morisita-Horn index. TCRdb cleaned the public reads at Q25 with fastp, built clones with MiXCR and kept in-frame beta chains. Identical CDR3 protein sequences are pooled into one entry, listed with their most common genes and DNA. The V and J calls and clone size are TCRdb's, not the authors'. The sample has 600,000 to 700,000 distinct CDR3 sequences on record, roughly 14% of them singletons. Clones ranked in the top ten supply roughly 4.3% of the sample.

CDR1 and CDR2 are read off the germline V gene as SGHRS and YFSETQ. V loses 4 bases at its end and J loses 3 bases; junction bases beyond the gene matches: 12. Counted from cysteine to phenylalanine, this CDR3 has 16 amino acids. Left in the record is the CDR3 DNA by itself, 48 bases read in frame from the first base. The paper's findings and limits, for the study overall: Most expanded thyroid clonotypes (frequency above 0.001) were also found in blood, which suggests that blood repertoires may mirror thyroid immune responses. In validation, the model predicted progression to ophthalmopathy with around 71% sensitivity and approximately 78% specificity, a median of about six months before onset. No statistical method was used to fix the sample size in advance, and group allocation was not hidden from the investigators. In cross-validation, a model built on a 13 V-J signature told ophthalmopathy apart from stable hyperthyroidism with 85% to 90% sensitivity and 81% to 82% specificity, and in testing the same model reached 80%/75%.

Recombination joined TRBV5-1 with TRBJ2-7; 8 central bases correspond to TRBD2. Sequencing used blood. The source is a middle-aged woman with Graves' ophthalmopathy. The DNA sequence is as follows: TGCGCCAGCAGCCTATTCTTCGGACTAGCCAGCTACGAGCAGTACTTC. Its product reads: CASSLFFGLASYEQYF.